This TCR beta chain came from a study of T-cell memory formation after mild COVID-19. Across the study: Largely, the TCR clusters proved donor specific.

Study-level results: A balance of CD4 and CD8 characterized clones contracting day 15 to 85, whereas later expanders leaned CD4+. Researchers could not confirm that second-wave clones peaking on day 37 targeted SARS-CoV-2.

Points on this clonotype: Its antigen is not known.

This CDR3 is built from 14 residues. CDR1 is SGHRS, CDR2 YFSETQ, per germline. V was cut by 4 bases and J by 2 bases, with 9 bases left in between. A single record per CDR3 protein comes from TCRdb applying MiXCR to the 5' RACE reads. The data contain 470,000 or so distinct CDR3 sequences, 20% of them singletons. This sequence originates from an adult woman who had mild COVID-19 (a few samples of this study predate the infection). Cell type and time point are not known. The chain combines TRBV5-1 with TRBJ2-2; a possible D gene is TRBD1 (5 bases). Sequencing used PBMCs or a T cell subset sorted from them (not recorded which). DNA of the CDR3: TGCGCCAGCAGCATGGACACAAACACCGGGGAGCTGTTTTTT. Translated: CASSMDTNTGELFF.